This TCR beta chain was sequenced for a study of CD8 T cells in Susac syndrome. An input of roughly 0.5 to 1 ug of RNA was subjected to reverse transcription using random hexamers. Amplification of TCR beta CDR3 used immunoSEQ multiplex PCR across 54 Vbeta and 13 Jbeta. TCRdb independently ran MiXCR on the immunoSEQ multiplex PCR reads; one entry per CDR3 protein. In the table there are approximately 110,000 distinct CDR3 sequences, 90% to 95% of which are singletons. The sequenced material came from CD8+ T cells from PBMCs. The source is a human donor with multiple sclerosis.

CDR3 coding DNA: TGTGCCAGCAGCTTGGAGGTGTCCCGAGTCACAGATACGCAGTATTTT. Its translation: CASSLEVSRVTDTQYF. The chain links TRBV7-2 to TRBJ2-3; a weak D match, TRBD2 (5 bases). Per the germline V gene, CDR1 is SGHTA and CDR2 is FQGNSA. Trimming stripped 3 bases from V and 2 bases from J, with 15 bases between. This CDR3 spans 16 amino acids.